This entry is about one T cell receptor beta chain. Its antigen is unknown. CDR1 is GTSNPN and CDR2 is SVGIG in the germline V gene (reference sequence). The length of the CDR3 is 17 residues. With 2 bases removed from V and 0 bases from J, the gap between germline ends came to 14 bases. Assay: immunoSEQ multiplex PCR; the TCRdb copy retains only in-frame clones and omits some. The sample lists some 40,000 clones; 81% were seen once. The sample belongs to a study of STAT5B mutations in CD4+ large granular lymphocyte leukemia. Study-wide results and limits: Higher CD4+ than CD8+ T-LGLL clonality might reflect small sample size.

The source material was CD4+ T cells from blood buffy coats. This sequence joins TRBV30 and TRBJ2-6, with TRBD1 as a possible D gene (5 bases). This TCR derives from a human donor in good health. The DNA for the CDR3 is TGTGCCTGGAGTATGACAGACCTTTACTCTGGGGCCAACGTCCTGACTTTC. Residues: CAWSMTDLYSGANVLTF.